Presented here are 26 T cell receptor beta chains from one specimen sequenced in a study of blood T cell repertoires in COVID-19. Method: immunoSEQ multiplex PCR; TCRdb's copy keeps in-frame clones and lacks some. The data hold more than 200,000 clones, with 70% to 90% observed a single time. The sample taken for sequencing was PBMCs or T cells enriched from blood (not recorded which). The receptors originated from a young man who had recovered from COVID-19.

This chain connects TRBV11-2 to TRBJ2-3; unclear D gene. CDR1 is SGHAT and CDR2 is FQNNGV in the germline V gene. This CDR3 contains 14 residues. Trimming stripped 1 base from V and 0 bases from J, with 5 bases between. The CDR3 DNA reads as TGTGCCAGCAGCTTAGCCGGTAGCACAGATACGCAGTATTTT. It codes for CASSLAGSTDTQYF.

The chain links TRBV30 to TRBJ1-3; no clear D gene. V was shortened by 5 bases and J by 0 bases, with 11 bases between the two germline ends. The CDR3 loop spans 14 amino acids. Per germline, CDR1 GTSNPN and CDR2 SVGIG (reference sequence). The CDR3 sequence is CAWVQKNSGNTIYF. The CDR3, as DNA: TGTGCCTGGGTACAGAAAAACTCTGGAAACACCATATATTTT.

The chain carries TRBV4-1 and TRBJ2-7; D is unclear. This CDR3 is built from 15 residues. Trimming removed 1 base at V and 3 bases at J, with 13 bases between. CDR1 and CDR2 (germline): MGHRA, YSYEKL. CDR3 nucleotide sequence: TGCGCCAGCAGCCAAGGATGGCCAGGTCTCTACGAGCAGTACTTC. As protein: CASSQGWPGLYEQYF.

This clone has just one count. J is TRBJ2-1 and V is TRBV5-8, with 14 bases identical to TRBD2. This CDR3 region has 19 residues. V lost 3 bases, J lost 0 bases, and 8 bases stayed unmatched. CDR1 is SGHTS and CDR2 is YDEGEE in the germline V gene. CDR3 in amino acids: CASSSSGTSGGGSYNEQFF. For the CDR3, the DNA is TGTGCCAGCAGCTCGTCCGGGACTAGCGGGGGTGGCTCCTACAATGAGCAGTTCTTC.

J is TRBJ2-4 and V is TRBV18; TRBD1 might be the D (6 bases). The V gene's germline CDR1 is KGHSH and CDR2 LQKENI. Trimming pared 3 bases from V and 2 bases from J, leaving 14 bases between. The length of the CDR3 is 16 residues. Here the CDR3 DNA reads TGTGCCAGCTCACCCCTATCACAGGGAACCAAAAACATTCAGTACTTC. Its protein product is CASSPLSQGTKNIQYF.

The chain links TRBV7-3 to TRBJ1-1, with no clear D. The V and J ends lost 4 bases and 1 base respectively, with 7 bases between them. This CDR3 comprises 13 residues. The germline gives CDR1 SGHTA, CDR2 FQGTGA. The CDR3 loop is CASSYTANTEAFF. The CDR3, as DNA: TGTGCCAGCAGCTATACAGCGAACACTGAAGCTTTCTTT.

The rearrangement joins TRBV28 to TRBJ2-2; TRBD2 agrees at 11 bases. The J segment lost 7 bases and the V segment lost 6 bases, leaving 7 bases of the junction unmatched. Germline CDR1 reads MDHEN; CDR2 reads SYDVKM. The CDR3 consists of 15 residues. The CDR3 nucleotides read TGTGCCAGCAGACGAATAGCGGGAGGGGGCGGGGAGCTGTTTTTT. It yields the protein CASRRIAGGGGELFF.

J is TRBJ1-4 and V is TRBV11-2; 7 nucleotides line up with TRBD1. The CDR3 consists of 14 residues. The J segment lost 5 bases and the V segment lost 5 bases, leaving 5 bases of the junction unmatched. Germline-derived CDR1 and CDR2 are SGHAT and FQNNGV. The CDR3 DNA follows: TGTGCCAGCAGCGGGGCAGGGGGGAATGAAAAACTGTTTTTT. Its translation: CASSGAGGNEKLFF.

The rearrangement links TRBV12-3 or TRBV12-4 to TRBJ1-5; D not resolved. Trimming stripped 7 bases from V and 1 base from J, with 8 bases between. The CDR3 length is 13 residues. In DNA, the CDR3 is TGTGCCAGCACCGGTCAAAGCAATCAGCCCCAGCATTTT. Protein sequence: CASTGQSNQPQHF.

This rearrangement joins TRBV7-8 to TRBJ2-7, with D possibly matching TRBD2 (7 bases). Between the trimmed V and J ends, which lost 5 bases and 0 bases, there was a span of 23 bases. The CDR3 contains 18 residues. Germline-derived CDR1 and CDR2 are SGHVS and FQNEAQ. CDR3: CASSRGWSGGPSSYEQYF. The CDR3 bases are TGTGCCAGCAGCCGGGGTTGGTCGGGGGGCCCAAGCTCCTACGAGCAGTACTTC.

The chain carries TRBV7-9 and TRBJ1-1; weak D call: TRBD1 (5 bases). Between the trimmed V and J ends, which lost 3 bases and 2 bases, there was a span of 16 bases. CDR3 length: 16 residues. Germline V gene sequence: CDR1 SEHNR, CDR2 FQNEAQ (reference sequence). The CDR3 DNA reads as TGTGCCAGCAGCTTGGGGTGGGGCGGGGGTAACACTGAAGCTTTCTTT. Protein product: CASSLGWGGGNTEAFF.

This clone was counted a single time. CDR3 region: CASSQFRNRRGDYGYTF. In nucleotides, the CDR3 is TGTGCCAGCAGCCAATTTCGTAATCGCAGGGGTGACTATGGCTACACCTTC. The chain employs TRBV14 and TRBJ1-2, with D tentatively TRBD1 (6 bases). V dropped 2 bases and J dropped 3 bases, with 19 bases sitting between them. From germline, CDR1 is SGHDN and CDR2 FVKESK. This CDR3 has 17 residues.

This clone appeared a few times. The chain is built from TRBV29-1 and TRBJ1-5; D gene unclear. Per germline, CDR1 SQVTM and CDR2 ANQGSEA. V lost 7 bases, J lost 3 bases, and 13 bases lay in between. The CDR3 loop spans 13 amino acids. CDR3 in DNA: TGCAGCGCTGGGGAGGCCCTCAATCAGCCCCAGCATTTT. Protein product: CSAGEALNQPQHF.

This rearrangement joins TRBV7-7 to TRBJ2-1; 11 nucleotides match TRBD2. The CDR3 loop spans 15 amino acids. V gave up 5 bases and J gave up 3 bases; unmatched junction bases: 3. Germline values: CDR1 SSHAT, CDR2 FNYEAQ (reference sequence). In DNA, the CDR3 is TGTGCCAGCAGCCTAGGGACTAGCGGCTACAATGAGCAGTTCTTC. Protein sequence: CASSLGTSGYNEQFF.

The chain uses TRBV10-1 and TRBJ2-1, with TRBD2 matching 11 bases. The V gene's germline CDR1 is WNHNN and CDR2 SYGVQD (reference sequence). This CDR3 has 17 amino acids. After removal of 3 bases from V and 5 bases from J, the junction contained 9 bases not matched to a gene. The CDR3 DNA sequence: TGCGCCAGCAGTGATGGGTCGACTAGCGGGGCACACAATGAGCAGTTCTTC. Translation gives CASSDGSTSGAHNEQFF.

The chain couples TRBV7-9 to TRBJ1-1, with no clear D. Trimming took 4 bases from V and 4 from J, leaving 16 bases between them. Per germline, CDR1 SEHNR and CDR2 FQNEAQ (reference sequence). This CDR3 contains 15 residues. Here the CDR3 DNA reads TGTGCCAGCAGCTCCTCAGAGGGCTTGGGCACTGAAGCTTTCTTT. Translated, it gives CASSSSEGLGTEAFF.

The V gene is TRBV11-2, the J gene TRBJ1-5; D remains ambiguous. V was cut by 3 bases and J by 3 bases, with 9 bases left in between. CDR1 SGHAT and CDR2 FQNNGV come from the germline V gene. The CDR3 extends over 14 amino acids. The CDR3 sequence: CASSFIGDNQPQHF. The CDR3 DNA reads as TGTGCCAGCAGCTTCATCGGGGACAATCAGCCCCAGCATTTT.

The chain employs TRBV2 and TRBJ2-7; 7 bases are a match to TRBD1. The V gene end was trimmed by 6 bases and the J gene end by 5 bases; junction bases not matched to a gene: 13. CDR3 length: 15 amino acids. Looked up from germline, CDR1 is SNHLY and CDR2 is FYNNEI. The CDR3 spells CASRSGTAIPHEQYF. As DNA, the CDR3 is TGTGCCAGCAGGTCCGGGACAGCAATCCCCCACGAGCAGTACTTC.

The rearrangement links TRBV7-9 to TRBJ2-7, with 7 bases lining up with TRBD1. Unmatched junction bases numbered 7, after V lost 5 bases and J lost 3 bases. The CDR3 has 14 amino acids. Looked up from germline, CDR1 is SEHNR and CDR2 is FQNEAQ (reference sequence). The CDR3 sequence: CASSPRQGDYEQYF. The CDR3 region has the DNA TGTGCCAGCAGCCCACGACAGGGTGACTACGAGCAGTACTTC.

CDR3 sequence reads: CASSLAGAISGANVLTF. The CDR3 DNA reads as TGTGCCAGCAGCTTAGCAGGGGCCATCTCTGGGGCCAACGTCCTGACTTTC. The rearrangement joins TRBV7-2 to TRBJ2-6; the D gene is possibly TRBD1 (5 bases). The CDR3 is made up of 17 amino acids. Per the germline V gene, CDR1 is SGHTA and CDR2 is FQGNSA. V was clipped by 0 bases and J by 0 bases, with 9 bases between them.

The CDR3 DNA reads TGTGCCAGCGGCACAGGGGGCGCAAGACGTTATGGCTACACCTTC. It is translated as CASGTGGARRYGYTF. This sequence joins TRBV6-5 and TRBJ1-2; TRBD1 matches at 9 bases. The CDR3 contains 15 residues. The V gene end was trimmed by 8 bases and the J gene end by 5 bases; junction bases not matched to a gene: 12. Germline CDR1 is MNHEY and CDR2 is SVGAGI.

The V gene is TRBV19, the J gene TRBJ2-1; the match to TRBD2 covers 8 bases. Germline V gene data show CDR1 as LNHDA and CDR2 as SQIVND (reference sequence). The ends lost 7 bases at V and 6 bases at J; junction bases unmatched: 14. This CDR3 is 16 amino acids long. In nucleotides, the CDR3 is TGTGCCAGTACCCAGGTAACGGGAGGGTGGGCCAATGAGCAGTTCTTC. It yields the protein CASTQVTGGWANEQFF.

The chain carries TRBV7-3 and TRBJ2-5; TRBD2 matches 11 bases. Germline values: CDR1 SGHTA, CDR2 FQGTGA. The CDR3 contains 16 residues. Germline trimming cut 5 bases from V and 7 bases from J; bases unmatched to any gene: 12. CDR3 sequence (DNA): TGTGCCAGCAGCCCACGACTAGCGGGGTTGGGTGGGACCCAGTACTTC. Amino acids: CASSPRLAGLGGTQYF.

As for this clone: The sample holds other DNA sequences that translate to the same CDR3. The rearrangement uses TRBV20-1 and TRBJ2-1; D unclear. V gave up 2 bases and J gave up 5 bases, with 4 bases separating them. This CDR3 region has 11 residues. Germline loops: CDR1 DFQATT, CDR2 SNEGSKA (reference sequence). CDR3 region: CSARPDNEQFF. For the CDR3, the DNA is TGCAGTGCTAGACCCGACAATGAGCAGTTCTTC.

The DNA for the CDR3 is TGCGCCAGCAGTGAGGGGCAGGCCTACGAGCAGTACTTC. Its protein product is CASSEGQAYEQYF. J is TRBJ2-7 and V is TRBV10-2; D not certain. Germline CDR1 is WSHSY and CDR2 is SAAADI. Trimming stripped 2 bases from V and 2 bases from J, with 7 bases between. The CDR3 is 13 amino acids.

The chain joins TRBV2 to TRBJ2-7; D uncertain. Germline V gene lookup returns CDR1 SNHLY and CDR2 FYNNEI. V was shortened by 3 bases and J by 3 bases, with 9 bases between the two germline ends. CDR3 length: 13 amino acids. The CDR3: CASSEGTFYEQYF. CDR3 bases: TGTGCCAGCAGTGAGGGCACCTTCTACGAGCAGTACTTC.